These T cell receptor beta chains were read from a single sample in a study of blood T cell repertoires in COVID-19. TCRdb's copy holds only in-frame clones and misses some; the assay was immunoSEQ multiplex PCR. The sample has over 250,000 clones, roughly nine tenths seen once. The sequencing sample was made of peripheral blood. These receptors came from a man aged 55-75 years who had recovered from COVID-19. Each CDR3 is given with its conserved first and last residue. D genes are given only for firm matches. Some rows have no size entry. The others give once, few or many, or a class for an expanded clone.

clone_size: NA
d_call: NA
v_call: TRBV20-1
j_call: TRBJ2-4
cdr3_aa: CSASGQVGKNIQYF
cdr3_nt: TGCAGTGCTAGTGGGCAGGTTGGCAAAAACATTCAGTACTTC

clone_size: NA
d_call: TRBD2
v_call: TRBV6-1
j_call: TRBJ2-3
cdr3_aa: CASSLRSGGKDTQYF
cdr3_nt: TGTGCCAGCTCCCTGCGAAGCGGGGGAAAAGATACGCAGTATTTT

clone_size: NA
d_call: TRBD1
v_call: TRBV5-5
j_call: TRBJ1-4
cdr3_aa: CASSLRQPGGMNEKLFF
cdr3_nt: TGTGCCAGCAGCTTGCGGCAACCAGGGGGCATGAATGAAAAACTGTTTTTT

clone_size: NA
d_call: NA
v_call: TRBV6-2/TRBV6-3
j_call: TRBJ1-2
cdr3_aa: CASSRNRDGYTF
cdr3_nt: TGTGCCAGCAGTCGCAACAGGGATGGCTACACCTTC

clone_size: NA
d_call: NA
v_call: TRBV6-5
j_call: TRBJ1-4
cdr3_aa: CASSHGEGTNEKLFF
cdr3_nt: TGTGCCAGCAGCCACGGGGAGGGAACTAATGAAAAACTGTTTTTT

clone_size: NA
d_call: NA
v_call: TRBV4-2
j_call: TRBJ2-1
cdr3_aa: CASSQDFGLALDNEQFF
cdr3_nt: TGTGCCAGCAGCCAAGATTTTGGGCTAGCCTTAGACAATGAGCAGTTCTTC

clone_size: few
d_call: NA
v_call: TRBV27
j_call: TRBJ2-7
cdr3_aa: CASSFKGTGYEQYF
cdr3_nt: TGTGCCAGCAGTTTTAAGGGTACGGGGTACGAGCAGTACTTC

clone_size: once
d_call: NA
v_call: TRBV7-3
j_call: TRBJ2-2
cdr3_aa: CASSLIPGPNTGELFF
cdr3_nt: TGTGCCAGCAGCTTAATCCCAGGCCCGAACACCGGGGAGCTGTTTTTT

clone_size: NA
d_call: NA
v_call: TRBV29-1
j_call: TRBJ2-3
cdr3_aa: CSARSGADTQYF
cdr3_nt: TGCAGCGCCCGGTCGGGGGCAGATACGCAGTATTTT

clone_size: once
d_call: TRBD1
v_call: TRBV6-5
j_call: TRBJ2-7
cdr3_aa: CASSPTGGYYEQYF
cdr3_nt: TGTGCCAGCAGTCCCACAGGGGGCTACTACGAGCAGTACTTC

clone_size: NA
d_call: TRBD1
v_call: TRBV6-2/TRBV6-3
j_call: TRBJ1-1
cdr3_aa: CASSYPRDRGQLNTEAFF
cdr3_nt: TGTGCCAGCAGTTACCCAAGAGACAGGGGCCAACTGAACACTGAAGCTTTCTTT

clone_size: NA
d_call: TRBD1
v_call: TRBV9
j_call: TRBJ2-3
cdr3_aa: CASSLGGRGRGTDTQYF
cdr3_nt: TGTGCCAGCAGCCTCGGTGGAAGGGGGCGCGGCACAGATACGCAGTATTTT

clone_size: NA
d_call: NA
v_call: TRBV13
j_call: TRBJ1-5
cdr3_aa: CASSVRSGGGNQPQHF
cdr3_nt: TGTGCCAGCAGCGTCCGCTCTGGGGGGGGCAATCAGCCCCAGCATTTT

clone_size: NA
d_call: TRBD1
v_call: TRBV7-2
j_call: TRBJ2-1
cdr3_aa: CASSQPRGRNEQFF
cdr3_nt: TGTGCCAGCAGCCAACCAAGGGGGCGGAATGAGCAGTTCTTC

clone_size: NA
d_call: NA
v_call: TRBV5-6
j_call: TRBJ2-7
cdr3_aa: CASSPNPGLNYEQYF
cdr3_nt: TGTGCCAGCAGCCCAAACCCGGGACTCAACTACGAGCAGTACTTC

clone_size: NA
d_call: NA
v_call: TRBV7-9
j_call: TRBJ1-1
cdr3_aa: CASSRSIGGGNTEAFF
cdr3_nt: TGTGCCAGCAGCCGCTCGATCGGCGGGGGAAACACTGAAGCTTTCTTT

clone_size: NA
d_call: NA
v_call: TRBV29-1
j_call: TRBJ2-2
cdr3_aa: CSAGGAQGPGTGELFF
cdr3_nt: TGCAGCGCCGGCGGGGCACAGGGGCCTGGGACCGGGGAGCTGTTTTTT

clone_size: NA
d_call: NA
v_call: TRBV11-2
j_call: TRBJ2-3
cdr3_aa: CASSQRRMADTQYF
cdr3_nt: TGTGCCAGCAGTCAAAGGCGGATGGCAGATACGCAGTATTTT

clone_size: NA
d_call: TRBD1
v_call: TRBV9
j_call: TRBJ2-7
cdr3_aa: CASSVGGTGVNEQYF
cdr3_nt: TGTGCCAGCAGCGTAGGCGGGACAGGGGTGAACGAGCAGTACTTC

clone_size: NA
d_call: TRBD1
v_call: TRBV5-8
j_call: TRBJ1-4
cdr3_aa: CASSFFQGDNEKLFF
cdr3_nt: TGTGCCAGCAGCTTTTTCCAGGGGGATAATGAAAAACTGTTTTTT

clone_size: NA
d_call: NA
v_call: TRBV19
j_call: TRBJ2-7
cdr3_aa: CASSIAHLPYEQYF
cdr3_nt: TGTGCCAGTAGTATAGCCCACCTACCGTACGAGCAGTACTTC

clone_size: once
d_call: NA
v_call: TRBV19
j_call: TRBJ1-1
cdr3_aa: CASSMGSIRSEAFF
cdr3_nt: TGTGCCAGTAGTATGGGGAGTATAAGGTCTGAAGCTTTCTTT

clone_size: NA
d_call: TRBD1
v_call: TRBV19
j_call: TRBJ1-6
cdr3_aa: CASSPGYRGQNSPLHF
cdr3_nt: TGTGCCAGTAGTCCAGGGTACAGGGGACAGAATTCACCCCTCCACTTT

clone_size: NA
d_call: NA
v_call: TRBV3-1/TRBV3-2
j_call: TRBJ2-2
cdr3_aa: CASSQDRIFTGELFF
cdr3_nt: TGTGCCAGCAGCCAAGACAGAATCTTTACCGGGGAGCTGTTTTTT

clone_size: once
d_call: NA
v_call: TRBV18
j_call: TRBJ1-5
cdr3_aa: CASSGGANNQPQHF
cdr3_nt: TGTGCCAGCTCGGGGGGGGCGAACAATCAGCCCCAGCATTTT

clone_size: NA
d_call: TRBD1
v_call: TRBV7-9
j_call: TRBJ2-2
cdr3_aa: CASSYGQGPTGELFF
cdr3_nt: TGTGCCAGCAGCTACGGACAGGGCCCCACCGGGGAGCTGTTTTTT

clone_size: NA
d_call: NA
v_call: TRBV30
j_call: TRBJ1-6
cdr3_aa: CAWRAAYNSPLHF
cdr3_nt: TGTGCCTGGAGAGCGGCTTATAATTCACCCCTCCACTTT

clone_size: NA
d_call: NA
v_call: TRBV30
j_call: TRBJ1-6
cdr3_aa: CAWLYPPGCDSPLHF
cdr3_nt: TGTGCCTGGCTCTACCCGCCGGGGTGTGATTCACCCCTCCACTTT

clone_size: NA
d_call: NA
v_call: TRBV5-1
j_call: TRBJ2-7
cdr3_aa: CASSPSAYEQYF
cdr3_nt: TGCGCCAGCAGCCCTTCTGCCTACGAGCAGTACTTC

clone_size: NA
d_call: NA
v_call: TRBV6-6
j_call: TRBJ1-2
cdr3_aa: CASSYERTDYGYTF
cdr3_nt: TGTGCCAGCAGTTACGAGAGGACAGACTATGGCTACACCTTC

clone_size: NA
d_call: NA
v_call: TRBV18
j_call: TRBJ1-3
cdr3_aa: CASSPQPSHTIYF
cdr3_nt: TGTGCCAGCTCACCACAACCAAGCCACACCATATATTTT

clone_size: NA
d_call: TRBD2
v_call: TRBV10-2
j_call: TRBJ2-3
cdr3_aa: CASRSSGGAATDTQYF
cdr3_nt: TGCGCCAGCAGGTCTAGCGGGGGGGCCGCGACAGATACGCAGTATTTT

clone_size: NA
d_call: TRBD1
v_call: TRBV6-5
j_call: TRBJ1-2
cdr3_aa: CASSLDRVRDGYTF
cdr3_nt: TGTGCCAGCAGCCTGGACAGGGTTAGGGATGGCTACACCTTC

clone_size: NA
d_call: NA
v_call: TRBV7-2
j_call: TRBJ2-2
cdr3_aa: CASSPQLVRGLNTGELFF
cdr3_nt: TGTGCCAGCAGCCCCCAATTGGTTCGAGGCCTGAACACCGGGGAGCTGTTTTTT

clone_size: NA
d_call: NA
v_call: TRBV18
j_call: TRBJ1-1
cdr3_aa: CASSPRDKNTEAFF
cdr3_nt: TGTGCCAGCTCACCACGGGACAAGAACACTGAAGCTTTCTTT

clone_size: NA
d_call: NA
v_call: TRBV27
j_call: TRBJ2-7
cdr3_aa: CASSPNRANEQYF
cdr3_nt: TGTGCCAGCAGCCCAAACAGGGCAAACGAGCAGTACTTC

clone_size: NA
d_call: NA
v_call: TRBV6-1
j_call: TRBJ1-3
cdr3_aa: CASSEGTAPYLHTIYF
cdr3_nt: TGTGCCAGCAGTGAAGGGACAGCGCCTTACTTACACACCATATATTTT

clone_size: NA
d_call: NA
v_call: TRBV11-2
j_call: TRBJ2-1
cdr3_aa: CASIGGLPSEQFF
cdr3_nt: TGTGCCAGCATCGGCGGATTACCTAGCGAGCAGTTCTTC

clone_size: NA
d_call: NA
v_call: TRBV5-1
j_call: TRBJ1-1
cdr3_aa: CASSSTQGVNTEAFF
cdr3_nt: TGCGCCAGCAGCTCTACACAGGGTGTGAACACTGAAGCTTTCTTT

clone_size: NA
d_call: TRBD1
v_call: TRBV12-3/TRBV12-4
j_call: TRBJ2-1
cdr3_aa: CASSLGDRGRFF
cdr3_nt: TGTGCCAGCAGTTTAGGGGACAGGGGACGGTTCTTC

clone_size: NA
d_call: NA
v_call: TRBV7-9
j_call: TRBJ1-1
cdr3_aa: CASSLVELSEAFF
cdr3_nt: TGTGCCAGCAGCTTAGTAGAACTGTCTGAAGCTTTCTTT

clone_size: NA
d_call: NA
v_call: TRBV6-5
j_call: TRBJ2-1
cdr3_aa: CASRPHSYEQFF
cdr3_nt: TGTGCCAGCAGACCGCATAGCTATGAGCAGTTCTTC

clone_size: few
d_call: TRBD2
v_call: TRBV5-1
j_call: TRBJ2-5
cdr3_aa: CASSLSGGVSETQYF
cdr3_nt: TGCGCCAGCAGCTTGAGCGGGGGGGTATCAGAGACCCAGTACTTC

clone_size: NA
d_call: NA
v_call: TRBV24-1
j_call: TRBJ2-3
cdr3_aa: CATQKTASTDTQYF
cdr3_nt: TGTGCCACCCAAAAGACAGCTAGCACAGATACGCAGTATTTT

clone_size: NA
d_call: TRBD1
v_call: TRBV16
j_call: TRBJ2-3
cdr3_aa: CASSLGQSTDTQYF
cdr3_nt: TGTGCCAGCAGCCTGGGACAGAGCACAGATACGCAGTATTTT

clone_size: NA
d_call: TRBD1
v_call: TRBV7-3
j_call: TRBJ1-1
cdr3_aa: CASSAGQANTEAFF
cdr3_nt: TGTGCCAGCAGCGCGGGACAGGCGAACACTGAAGCTTTCTTT

clone_size: NA
d_call: NA
v_call: TRBV13
j_call: TRBJ1-2
cdr3_aa: CASSPRVGYGYTF
cdr3_nt: TGTGCCAGCAGCCCGCGCGTCGGCTATGGCTACACCTTC

clone_size: NA
d_call: NA
v_call: TRBV19
j_call: TRBJ1-5
cdr3_aa: CASKGGAGNQPQHF
cdr3_nt: TGTGCCAGTAAAGGAGGGGCGGGCAATCAGCCCCAGCATTTT

clone_size: few
d_call: TRBD1
v_call: TRBV10-3
j_call: TRBJ2-3
cdr3_aa: CAISRQGSTDTQYF
cdr3_nt: TGTGCCATCAGTCGACAGGGGAGCACAGATACGCAGTATTTT

clone_size: NA
d_call: TRBD2
v_call: TRBV3-1/TRBV3-2
j_call: TRBJ2-3
cdr3_aa: CASSQFPGLAGSPDTQYF
cdr3_nt: TGTGCCAGCAGCCAATTCCCGGGACTAGCGGGGAGCCCAGATACGCAGTATTTT